A selection of T cell receptor beta chains follows, all from one sample in a study of blood T cell repertoires in COVID-19. Clones were read by immunoSEQ multiplex PCR, and TCRdb kept only the in-frame ones, dropping some. The table lists about 400,000 clones, approximately 88% of them singletons. Specimen: PBMCs or T cells enriched from blood (not recorded which). Receptor source: a woman between 40 and 50 years old with acute COVID-19. Each CDR3 is given with its conserved first and last residue. The order of the fields is D gene, V gene, J gene, clone size, CDR3 DNA, CDR3 protein. A D gene is named only where the DNA matches it firmly. The size entry is marked missing in some rows and otherwise reads once, few, many or a size class.

d_gene: -; v_gene: TRBV19; j_gene: TRBJ1-1; abundance: -; CDR3nt: TGTGCCAGTAGAACAGGACAGTCGAACACTGAAGCTTTCTTT; CDR3aa: CASRTGQSNTEAFF
d_gene: -; v_gene: TRBV6-5; j_gene: TRBJ1-1; abundance: -; CDR3nt: TGTGCCAGCACCCAGGGTAGGGATCTAGGGGAAGCTTTCTTT; CDR3aa: CASTQGRDLGEAFF
d_gene: -; v_gene: TRBV2; j_gene: TRBJ2-7; abundance: -; CDR3nt: TGTGCCAGCAGTGGGGGGACTTCATACGAGCAGTACTTC; CDR3aa: CASSGGTSYEQYF
d_gene: -; v_gene: TRBV4-1; j_gene: TRBJ2-1; abundance: -; CDR3nt: TGCGCCAGCAGCCGCCGGGACGGGGGATACAATGAGCAGTTCTTC; CDR3aa: CASSRRDGGYNEQFF
d_gene: TRBD1; v_gene: TRBV5-4; j_gene: TRBJ1-2; abundance: -; CDR3nt: TGTGCCAGCAGTTCACCGGGACAGGGGATCGATGGCTACACCTTC; CDR3aa: CASSSPGQGIDGYTF
d_gene: TRBD2; v_gene: TRBV19; j_gene: TRBJ2-5; abundance: -; CDR3nt: TGTGCCAGTAGAGCCGCTGGGCGGGAGGAGACCCAGTACTTC; CDR3aa: CASRAAGREETQYF
d_gene: TRBD1; v_gene: TRBV2; j_gene: TRBJ1-2; abundance: few; CDR3nt: TGTGCCAGCAGTAAAGAAACCGGGACAGCTAGCTATGGCTACACCTTC; CDR3aa: CASSKETGTASYGYTF
d_gene: -; v_gene: TRBV12-3/TRBV12-4; j_gene: TRBJ1-3; abundance: once; CDR3nt: TGTGCCAGCATCAGGTGGGGAGGTGACACCATATATTTT; CDR3aa: CASIRWGGDTIYF
d_gene: -; v_gene: TRBV4-1; j_gene: TRBJ1-1; abundance: few; CDR3nt: TGCGCCAGCAGCAAGGACGGTCCGGGGGGAGCTTTCTTT; CDR3aa: CASSKDGPGGAFF
d_gene: TRBD1; v_gene: TRBV15; j_gene: TRBJ1-3; abundance: -; CDR3nt: TGTGCCACCAGCAGAGTAAGGGACAGGGTCTCTGGAAACACCATATATTTT; CDR3aa: CATSRVRDRVSGNTIYF
d_gene: -; v_gene: TRBV6-5; j_gene: TRBJ2-3; abundance: -; CDR3nt: TGTGCCAGCAGTTACTCCTCGGGGGTGGATACGCAGTATTTT; CDR3aa: CASSYSSGVDTQYF
d_gene: -; v_gene: TRBV19; j_gene: TRBJ1-5; abundance: -; CDR3nt: TGTGCCAGTAGTATAGTGGGCAGGGGATCGTTTCAGCCCCAGCATTTT; CDR3aa: CASSIVGRGSFQPQHF
d_gene: -; v_gene: TRBV7-9; j_gene: TRBJ2-7; abundance: -; CDR3nt: TGTGCCAGCAGCCTCCGACTAGAACCCTACGAGCAGTACTTC; CDR3aa: CASSLRLEPYEQYF
d_gene: -; v_gene: TRBV7-8; j_gene: TRBJ2-7; abundance: -; CDR3nt: TGTGCCAGCAGCTTAGAGACAGAGACCTACGAGCAGTACTTC; CDR3aa: CASSLETETYEQYF
d_gene: -; v_gene: TRBV5-1; j_gene: TRBJ1-1; abundance: -; CDR3nt: TGCGCCAGCAGCTTCGAGGGAGGTGCGAACACTGAAGCTTTCTTT; CDR3aa: CASSFEGGANTEAFF
d_gene: TRBD1; v_gene: TRBV5-1; j_gene: TRBJ1-1; abundance: -; CDR3nt: TGCGCCAGCAGCTCGGGACAGGGAGTAAATACTGAAGCTTTCTTT; CDR3aa: CASSSGQGVNTEAFF
d_gene: -; v_gene: TRBV2; j_gene: TRBJ2-3; abundance: -; CDR3nt: TGTGCCAGTCGACAAAGGGACACGACGCAGTATTTT; CDR3aa: CASRQRDTTQYF
d_gene: -; v_gene: TRBV30; j_gene: TRBJ1-3; abundance: -; CDR3nt: TGTGCCCTTCGTCAGGGCGCTGGAAACACCATATATTTT; CDR3aa: CALRQGAGNTIYF
d_gene: TRBD2; v_gene: TRBV5-4; j_gene: TRBJ2-7; abundance: -; CDR3nt: TGTGCCAGCAGCCCGGCAGCGGGGTACGAGCAGTACTTC; CDR3aa: CASSPAAGYEQYF
d_gene: -; v_gene: TRBV6-5; j_gene: TRBJ2-1; abundance: -; CDR3nt: TGTGCCAGCAGTTACTCGGGCAGGGGGGCGTCAAAGCAGTTCTTC; CDR3aa: CASSYSGRGASKQFF
d_gene: -; v_gene: TRBV5-1; j_gene: TRBJ2-1; abundance: -; CDR3nt: TGCGCCAGCAGCCCCAGACAGAAGAACAATGAGCAGTTCTTC; CDR3aa: CASSPRQKNNEQFF
d_gene: -; v_gene: TRBV7-7; j_gene: TRBJ2-5; abundance: -; CDR3nt: TGTGCCAGCAGCTCCGTAGGGGAAGAGACCCAGTACTTC; CDR3aa: CASSSVGEETQYF
d_gene: -; v_gene: TRBV18; j_gene: TRBJ1-1; abundance: -; CDR3nt: TGTGCCAGCTCTTCCCCGGGGACTGAAGCTTTCTTT; CDR3aa: CASSSPGTEAFF
d_gene: -; v_gene: TRBV3-1/TRBV3-2; j_gene: TRBJ1-4; abundance: -; CDR3nt: TGTGCCAGCAGCCTTCGGGGGGACGGACTGTTTTTT; CDR3aa: CASSLRGDGLFF
d_gene: -; v_gene: TRBV29-1; j_gene: TRBJ2-3; abundance: -; CDR3nt: TGCAGCGTTGAATCAGGGCTCCTTAGCACAGATACGCAGTATTTT; CDR3aa: CSVESGLLSTDTQYF